One and the same sample provided the 10 T cell receptor beta chains below, sequenced in a study of radiation and T cells in renal cell carcinoma. Method: immunoSEQ multiplex PCR; TCRdb's copy keeps in-frame clones and lacks some. Among 150,000 or so clones listed, around nine tenths were seen once. The time point here: baseline pretreatment blood. Treatment specified: 15 Gy SBRT to primary tumor, nephrectomy 4 weeks later. Sequences were derived from blood, sampled from a patient whose treatment included radiotherapy and nephrectomy. The receptor source for this set is a woman between 50 and 59 years old with renal cell carcinoma.

The gene calls are TRBV12-5 and TRBJ1-2; D gene unclear. V gave up 0 bases and J gave up 3 bases, with 8 bases separating them. The CDR3 totals 14 residues. Germline V CDR1 and CDR2: LGHNT, FRNRAP. CDR3 sequence (DNA): TGTGCTAGTGGTTTGGTACTGCGGGACTATGGCTACACCTTC. Translated, it gives CASGLVLRDYGYTF.

The chain couples TRBV5-1 to TRBJ2-5; 7 bases are shared with TRBD2. The junction had 3 bases not matched to a gene; V was cut back by 2 bases and J by 5 bases. The CDR3 is 13 amino acids. The V gene's germline CDR1 is SGHRS and CDR2 YFSETQ. For the CDR3, the DNA is TGCGCCAGCAGCTTCGGACTAGGGGAGACCCAGTACTTC. It translates to CASSFGLGETQYF.

This rearrangement joins TRBV5-6 to TRBJ2-1; D could derive from TRBD1 or TRBD2 (5 bases each). CDR3 length: 14 amino acids. V lost 4 bases and J 9 bases, leaving 17 bases between the germline ends. The germline gives CDR1 SGHDT, CDR2 YYEEEE. For the CDR3, the DNA is TGTGCCAGCAGCCCAGCCGGGACCGGACGTGAGCAGTTCTTC. Protein sequence: CASSPAGTGREQFF. The full variable domain, in which reference TRBV5-6 and TRBJ2-1 provide the parts outside the CDR3, is DAGVTQSPTHLIKTRGQQVTLRCSPKSGHDTVSWYQQALGQGPQFIFQYYEEEERQRGNFPDRFSGHQFPNYSSELNVNALLLGDSALYLCASSPAGTGREQFFGPGTRLTVL.

V is TRBV18 and J is TRBJ2-7; D remains ambiguous. Trimming removed 0 bases from V and 3 bases from J, with 12 bases in between. Per germline, CDR1 KGHSH and CDR2 LQKENI. The CDR3 runs 15 residues. The CDR3 protein is CASSPPQGQGYEQYF. CDR3 nucleotide sequence: TGTGCCAGCTCACCACCACAAGGGCAAGGCTACGAGCAGTACTTC.

The chain employs TRBV18 and TRBJ2-3, with D tentatively TRBD1 (5 bases). The CDR3 has 15 amino acids. Germline values: CDR1 KGHSH, CDR2 LQKENI. Trimming removed 2 bases at V and 1 base at J, with 10 bases between. CDR3 loop: CASSPAVTGTDTQYF. The CDR3 bases are TGTGCCAGCTCACCAGCTGTGACAGGCACAGATACGCAGTATTTT.

Worth noting for this clone: The junction does not match germline at one end; this may be a read error. This sequence joins TRBV7-3 and TRBJ2-5; TRBD1 matches 10 bases. Germline V gene lookup returns CDR1 SGHTA and CDR2 FQGTGA. The CDR3 runs 17 residues. CDR3 in DNA: TGTGCCAGCAGCCCCCTTAACCAAAAGCGGGACAGGGGCCCGGGGGACTTC. Translating it yields CASSPLNQKRDRGPGDF.

The rearrangement uses TRBV13 and TRBJ2-2, with D perhaps TRBD1 or TRBD2 (5 bases each). The CDR3 length is 15 residues. Trimming pared 4 bases from V and 2 bases from J, leaving 11 bases between. Germline CDR1 PRHDT, CDR2 FYEKMQ (reference sequence). Here the CDR3 reads CASSSTRDNTGELFF. CDR3 bases: TGTGCCAGCAGCTCTACTCGGGACAACACCGGGGAGCTGTTTTTT.

Details on this clone: An end of the junction differs from the germline gene, which may be a read error. The V gene is TRBV29-1, the J gene TRBJ1-1; D possibly corresponds to TRBD1 (5 bases). The CDR3 is 15 residues long. CDR1 and CDR2 from the germline V gene are SQVTM and ANQGSEA. This CDR3 is CGVTPTAGVNTEAFF. CDR3 sequence (DNA): TGCGGCGTTACGCCCACTGCGGGGGTGAACACTGAAGCTTTCTTT.

The rearrangement uses TRBV4-3 and TRBJ2-6; 8 positions match TRBD1. Germline V lookup: CDR1 LGHNA, CDR2 YSLEER. The CDR3 totals 18 residues. V lost 3 bases, J lost 0 bases, and 7 bases stayed unmatched. The CDR3 sequence is CASSQRTGHISGANVLTF. CDR3 coding DNA: TGCGCCAGCAGCCAGCGGACAGGGCACATCTCTGGGGCCAACGTCCTGACTTTC.

The chain recombines TRBV15 with TRBJ2-2, with 12 bases identical to TRBD1. V trimming: 5 bases; J trimming: 5 bases; junction bases outside the gene matches: 3. The germline V gene has CDR1 LNHNV and CDR2 YYDKDF (reference sequence). This CDR3 is built from 15 residues. The CDR3 sequence is CATSWDRGRTGELFF. CDR3 nucleotide sequence: TGTGCCACCAGCTGGGACAGGGGGCGAACCGGGGAGCTGTTTTTT.